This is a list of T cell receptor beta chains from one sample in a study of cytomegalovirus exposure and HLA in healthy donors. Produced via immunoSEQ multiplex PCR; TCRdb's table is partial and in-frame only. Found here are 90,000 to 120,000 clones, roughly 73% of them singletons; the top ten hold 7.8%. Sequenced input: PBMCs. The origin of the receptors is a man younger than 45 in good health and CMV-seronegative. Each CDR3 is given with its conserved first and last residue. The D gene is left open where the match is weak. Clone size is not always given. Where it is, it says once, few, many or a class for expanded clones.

CASSYSSPSNTGELFF | TGTGCCAGCAGTTACTCGAGTCCTAGCAACACCGGGGAGCTGTTTTTT | 16 | TRBV6-6 | - | - | TRBJ2-2
CSSSLVGTGGYNEQFF | TGTTCCAGCAGCTTAGTAGGGACAGGGGGCTACAATGAGCAGTTCTTC | 16 | TRBV7-9 | - | TRBD1 | TRBJ2-1
CASSLARSTNYGYTF | TGTGCCAGCAGCTTAGCGAGGAGTACTAACTATGGCTACACCTTC | 15 | TRBV7-2 | - | - | TRBJ1-2
CASSETGLAVRQQYF | TGTGCCAGCAGTGAAACCGGACTAGCGGTACGGCAGCAGTACTTC | 15 | TRBV2 | - | TRBD2 | TRBJ2-7
CASSQVTTRGDGEQYF | TGTGCCAGCAGCCAAGTTACTACCCGAGGAGACGGCGAGCAGTACTTC | 16 | TRBV4-2 | - | - | TRBJ2-7
CASSQEVFRGYEKLFF | TGTGCCAGCAGCCAAGAGGTGTTCAGGGGTTACGAAAAACTGTTTTTT | 16 | TRBV14 | few | - | TRBJ1-4
CASSSLGQANTEAFF | TGTGCCAGCAGCTCACTGGGACAGGCGAACACTGAAGCTTTCTTT | 15 | TRBV7-8 | - | TRBD1 | TRBJ1-1
CASSWAGQGAPRQYF | TGTGCCAGCAGCTGGGCGGGACAGGGGGCGCCTAGGCAGTACTTC | 15 | TRBV5-4 | - | TRBD1 | TRBJ2-7
CATYSATGPFSGNTIYF | TGTGCCACCTATTCAGCTACGGGTCCCTTCTCCGGAAACACCATATATTTT | 17 | TRBV28 | - | - | TRBJ1-3
CASSSVGGPLHF | TGTGCCAGCAGCTCGGTCGGGGGACCCCTCCACTTT | 12 | TRBV7-9 | - | - | TRBJ1-6
CASSLAVGQGALNEQYF | TGCGCCAGCAGCTTGGCCGTGGGACAGGGGGCGCTCAACGAGCAGTACTTC | 17 | TRBV5-1 | - | TRBD1 | TRBJ2-7